Each of the 7 T cell receptor beta chains below was sequenced from the same sample in a study of immune evolution from preneoplasia to lung adenocarcinoma. Using immunoSEQ multiplex PCR, the repertoire was profiled, and TCRdb retains in-frame clones only, with some absent. The sample has just under 5,000 clones; about 77% are singletons. Sequenced material: FFPE minimally invasive lung adenocarcinoma tissue. The origin of the receptors is a person aged 70 to 85 with lung adenocarcinoma.

The rearrangement links TRBV7-9 to TRBJ2-1; 7 bases fit TRBD2. The length of the CDR3 is 16 residues. With V trimmed by 5 bases and J by 7 bases, 14 bases remained unmatched. CDR1 and CDR2 (germline): SEHNR, FQNEAQ (reference sequence). The DNA for the CDR3 is TGTGCCAGCAGCATGGACCTTGGGGCGGGAGTAAATGAGCAGTTCTTC. It specifies CASSMDLGAGVNEQFF.

Relative to its sample, this clone is large. This chain uses TRBV9 with TRBJ1-1; 7 bases are a match to TRBD1. V lost 1 base to trimming and J lost 7 bases; unmatched junction nucleotides: 7. Germline CDR1 SGDLS, CDR2 YYNGEE. The length of the CDR3 is 14 residues. The CDR3 here is CASSVQGGLNEAFF. CDR3 DNA sequence: TGTGCCAGCAGCGTACAGGGGGGGCTCAATGAAGCTTTCTTT.

This sequence joins TRBV6-1 and TRBJ2-7, with a tentative D call TRBD1 (6 bases). This CDR3 is built from 13 residues. CDR1 and CDR2 from the germline V gene are MNHNS and SASEGT. Trimming took off 2 bases at V and 6 bases at J, with 11 bases between the two ends. For the CDR3, the DNA is TGTGCCAGCAGTGAAAAACAGGGCGGCGAGCAGTACTTC. Residues: CASSEKQGGEQYF.

This clone was recorded a few times. The chain couples TRBV7-8 to TRBJ1-1; maybe TRBD1 (5 bases). The germline CDR1 and CDR2 sequences are SGHVS and FQNEAQ. The CDR3 is made up of 15 amino acids. V lost 2 bases and J 6 bases, leaving 16 bases between the germline ends. As DNA, the CDR3 is TGTGCCAGCAGCTTATACTATGGGGGGGAGGCTGAAGCTTTCTTT. Protein sequence: CASSLYYGGEAEAFF.

This chain connects TRBV18 to TRBJ1-5; 7 bases line up with TRBD1. Per the germline V gene, CDR1 is KGHSH and CDR2 is LQKENI. This CDR3 comprises 13 residues. The V gene end was trimmed by 8 bases and the J gene end by 7 bases; junction bases not matched to a gene: 8. The CDR3 DNA reads TGTGCCAGCACCCGACAGGGCGGACAGCCCCAGCATTTT. This encodes CASTRQGGQPQHF.

This clone was observed a few times. J is TRBJ2-2 and V is TRBV7-2, with D unresolved. The CDR3 consists of 14 residues. V lost 2 bases to trimming and J lost 7 bases, with 11 bases between them. The V gene's germline CDR1 is SGHTA and CDR2 FQGNSA. The CDR3 sequence is CASSLRWVGGELFF. CDR3 DNA sequence: TGTGCCAGCAGCTTAAGATGGGTTGGCGGGGAGCTGTTTTTT.

With regard to this clone: The junction departs from the called germline gene at one end, perhaps through a read error. V and J are TRBV23-1 and TRBJ2-7; the D is unclear. TRBV23-1 is labeled an ORF, and its function is uncertain. CDR3 length: 13 amino acids. The CDR3 region is CTSSPRRRREQYF. CDR3 sequence (DNA): TGCACCAGCAGTCCACGTCGAAGGCGTGAGCAGTACTTC.